This T cell receptor beta chain originates from a study of blood T cells in healthy people across ages. General study points: Higher diversity, along with more naive CD4+ cells, distinguished long-lived donors from aged donors.

This clonotype was counted between two and nine times. As yet, its antigen is unknown. Per sample, extraction of total RNA gave at least 5.5 micrograms in every case. Primed by a sample-barcoded 5' primer and a J-beta primer mix, a second PCR proceeded for roughly 6 to 12 cycles. TCRdb re-analysed the 5' RACE reads in MiXCR, keeping a single row per CDR3 protein. The data contain approximately 1.5 million distinct CDR3 sequences, 42% of them seen just once; the ten biggest clones take up about 4%. The sequenced sample consisted of blood. The clonotype was recovered from a woman under 30 in good health.

In nucleotides, the CDR3 is TGTGCCAGCAGCGTTGGGACACCCGGGGAGGTTGAGCAGTACTTC. Amino acids: CASSVGTPGEVEQYF. The J gene is TRBJ2-5, the V gene TRBV9, with D possibly being TRBD1 or TRBD2 (6 bases each). V was pared by 2 bases and J by 11 bases, with 22 bases between. CDR1 and CDR2 (germline): SGDLS, YYNGEE. CDR3 length equals 15 residues.